These 8 T cell receptor beta chains share one sample of origin, sequenced in a study of cytomegalovirus exposure and HLA in healthy donors. The PCR contained 60 Vbeta and 13 Jbeta primers. The data were produced by immunoSEQ multiplex PCR, yet TCRdb's version contains in-frame clones alone and is incomplete. The sample yields around 130,000 clones, around 72% seen once. The source material was PBMCs. These receptors originate from a human donor in good health.

This clone came up once. CDR3 sequence reads: CASSLGLAGASSYEQYF. CDR3 DNA sequence: TGTGCCAGCAGCTTGGGGCTAGCGGGGGCGAGCTCCTACGAGCAGTACTTC. This chain connects TRBV5-4 to TRBJ2-7; 10 bases line up with TRBD2. V lost 0 bases and J lost 0; bases outside the gene matches: 6. The germline V gene has CDR1 SGHNT and CDR2 YYREEE (reference sequence). This CDR3 has 17 residues.

The rearrangement uses TRBV30 and TRBJ2-1; 7 nucleotides align to TRBD1. V lost 5 bases and J lost 8; bases outside the gene matches: 15. The CDR3 has 15 residues. In germline, CDR1 is GTSNPN, CDR2 SVGIG (reference sequence). The CDR3 DNA reads TGTGCCTGGGCGACAGGGTCTCACAATGGAGATGAGCAGTTCTTC. Amino acids: CAWATGSHNGDEQFF.

J is TRBJ2-7 and V is TRBV30, with TRBD2 identical over 10 bases. The CDR3 length is 12 residues. Germline lookup yields CDR1 GTSNPN and CDR2 SVGIG (reference sequence). With V trimmed by 4 bases and J by 3 bases, 0 bases remained unmatched. CDR3 loop: CAWTSGGYEQYF. CDR3 nucleotides: TGTGCCTGGACTAGCGGGGGCTACGAGCAGTACTTC.

The rearrangement links TRBV10-3 to TRBJ1-1; the D is unclear. V lost 8 bases to trimming and J lost 3 bases, with 19 bases between them. The CDR3 has 15 residues. CDR1 and CDR2 (germline): ENHRY, SYGVKD. CDR3 protein: CAIRTYGPGDTEAFF. CDR3 nucleotides: TGTGCCATCCGAACCTACGGGCCCGGGGACACTGAAGCTTTCTTT.

This clone was observed a single time. The same CDR3 can be traced to other DNA sequences in this sample. The chain recombines TRBV5-6 with TRBJ1-2; D remains unclear. This CDR3 is 13 amino acids long. V lost 0 bases, J lost 2 bases, and 5 bases lay in between. The germline V gene encodes CDR1 SGHDT and CDR2 YYEEEE. CDR3 amino acids: CASSLGRNYGYTF. The CDR3 DNA sequence: TGTGCCAGCAGCTTGGGTCGGAACTATGGCTACACCTTC.

The gene calls are TRBV18 and TRBJ2-4, with D maybe TRBD1 (6 bases). The V gene's germline CDR1 is KGHSH and CDR2 LQKENI. This CDR3 has 15 residues. V shed 3 bases and J shed 0 bases, with 9 bases lying between them. The CDR3 protein is CASSPQGTAKNIQYF. The CDR3 DNA follows: TGTGCCAGCTCACCCCAGGGGACAGCCAAAAACATTCAGTACTTC.

The chain combines TRBV5-1 with TRBJ1-1, with TRBD1 matching over 10 bases. Germline lookup yields CDR1 SGHRS and CDR2 YFSETQ. J was trimmed by 6 bases and V by 4 bases; bases with no gene match: 6. CDR3 length: 14 amino acids. The CDR3 region is CASSGGQGTAEAFF. In nucleotides, the CDR3 is TGCGCCAGCAGCGGGGGACAGGGGACGGCTGAAGCTTTCTTT.

This chain connects TRBV10-3 to TRBJ2-7; 8 nucleotides line up with TRBD1. The V and J ends lost 6 bases and 6 bases, in that order; junction bases with no gene match: 10. This CDR3 comprises 14 residues. The germline gives CDR1 ENHRY, CDR2 SYGVKD. The CDR3 coding sequence is TGTGCCATCAGCGATGACAGGGGAGCTAGCGAGCAGTACTTC. Amino acids: CAISDDRGASEQYF.